Each of the 18 T cell receptor beta chains below was sequenced from the same sample in a study of Graves' ophthalmopathy and Graves' hyperthyroidism. Amplifying from RNA transcripts, the study obtained TCR beta CDR3 regions. HTBI-primed RT-PCR formed the first round, and a multiplex PCR formed the second. One entry per CDR3 protein results from TCRdb running MiXCR on the multiplex PCR reads. The data show a few hundred thousand distinct CDR3 sequences, approximately 21% seen once. Material for sequencing was peripheral blood. These receptors were obtained from a woman aged 18-30 years with stable Graves' hyperthyroidism.

This clonotype was counted at least ten times. The chain is built from TRBV6-2 or TRBV6-3 and TRBJ2-7, with TRBD1 identical over 8 bases. The CDR3 covers 14 residues. Germline assignment: CDR1 MNHEY and CDR2 SVGEGT. V lost 2 bases to trimming and J lost 4 bases; unmatched junction nucleotides: 4. The CDR3 region is CASSYAGQGYEQYF. As DNA, the CDR3 is TGTGCCAGCAGTTACGCCGGACAGGGATACGAGCAGTACTTC.

This clonotype was counted many times. The V and J genes are TRBV4-3 and TRBJ2-5, with D perhaps TRBD1 (7 bases). The CDR3 has 15 residues. CDR1 and CDR2 (germline): LGHNA, YSLEER. V was clipped by 0 bases and J by 6 bases, with 14 bases between them. This CDR3 is CASSQDQGDLQTQYF. CDR3 in DNA: TGCGCCAGCAGCCAAGATCAGGGGGACTTACAGACCCAGTACTTC.

This clonotype was counted at least ten times. CDR3 sequence: CASRNGRWYGYTF. The CDR3 nucleotides are TGTGCCAGCAGGAATGGCCGCTGGTATGGCTACACCTTC. This chain links TRBV12-3 or TRBV12-4 with TRBJ1-2; D gene uncertain. V gave up 6 bases and J gave up 5 bases, with 13 bases separating them. The CDR3 is 13 amino acids.

In this sample, this clonotype turned up many times. V usage is TRBV11-3 and J usage is TRBJ2-2; no clear D. The CDR3 covers 12 residues. V was shortened by 8 bases and J by 4 bases, with 8 bases between the two germline ends. Germline CDR1 and CDR2: SGHNT and YENEEA. CDR3 amino acids: CASGYSTGELFF. CDR3 sequence (DNA): TGTGCCAGCGGATACAGCACCGGGGAGCTGTTTTTT.

Comment on this clonotype: A clone one base away is much larger, so this may be a read error. The rearrangement uses TRBV30 and TRBJ2-7; 12 bases align to TRBD1. With 8 bases clipped from V and 7 bases from J, the junction kept 9 bases outside the gene matches. Germline lookup yields CDR1 GTSNPN and CDR2 SVGIG (reference sequence). The CDR3 is made up of 13 amino acids. The CDR3 is CAGGQGAPGEQYF. The CDR3 coding sequence is TGTGCCGGGGGACAGGGGGCGCCGGGGGAGCAGTACTTC.

This clonotype was detected many times. The chain has TRBV12-3 or TRBV12-4 and TRBJ2-2, with TRBD2 identical over 14 bases. J gave up 6 bases and V 6 bases, and 3 bases lay outside the gene matches. This CDR3 spans 15 amino acids. The CDR3 is CASSLTSGRAGELFF. CDR3 coding DNA: TGTGCCAGCAGCCTGACTAGCGGGAGGGCCGGGGAGCTGTTTTTT.

The genes are TRBV28 and TRBJ1-2, with a possible D match to TRBD1 (5 bases). CDR3 length: 17 residues. V lost 0 bases, J lost 1 base, and 15 bases lay in between. CDR1 is MDHEN and CDR2 is SYDVKM in the germline V gene. The CDR3 sequence is CASSLWGEALINYGYTF. The CDR3 DNA follows: TGTGCCAGCAGTTTATGGGGGGAAGCCTTAATTAACTATGGCTACACCTTC.

In this sample, this clonotype turned up many times. In nucleotides, the CDR3 is TGTGCTAGTGGTCACGATGGGGAGACCACCTTC. Its translation: CASGHDGETTF. The chain recombines TRBV12-5 with TRBJ1-2; D remains ambiguous. Germline CDR1 and CDR2: LGHNT and FRNRAP. The CDR3 spans 11 residues. V was shortened by 5 bases and J by 13 bases, with 14 bases between the two germline ends.

There are many counts of this clonotype. The genes are TRBV7-4 and TRBJ2-2, with 10 nucleotides matching TRBD2. V was pared by 3 bases and J by 4 bases, with 23 bases of the junction left unmatched. Germline V gene lookup returns CDR1 SGHVT and CDR2 SQSDAQ. The CDR3 is 22 amino acids. The chain's CDR3 is CASSFIWTGRVAGGRGTGELFF. CDR3 bases: TGTGCCAGCAGCTTCATTTGGACAGGGAGAGTAGCGGGAGGTCGAGGCACCGGGGAGCTGTTTTTT. Combining the CDR3 with reference TRBV7-4 and TRBJ2-2 gives the whole variable domain GAGVSQSPRYKVAKRGRDVALRCDSISGHVTLYWYRQTLGQGSEVLTYSQSDAQRDKSGRPSGRFSAERPERSVSTLKIQRTEQGDSAVYLCASSFIWTGRVAGGRGTGELFFGEGSRLTVL.

This clonotype was counted ten times or more. This chain connects TRBV6-2 or TRBV6-3 to TRBJ2-7; possibly TRBD2 for D (5 bases). The V gene's germline CDR1 is MNHEY and CDR2 SVGEGT. The CDR3 has 14 amino acids. V lost 2 bases to trimming and J lost 0 bases, with 8 bases between them. The CDR3 loop is CASSYGGHSYEQYF. CDR3 DNA: TGTGCCAGCAGTTACGGCGGGCACTCCTACGAGCAGTACTTC.

As to this clonotype: The conserved final phenylalanine or tryptophan is absent from the CDR3, which likely points to a read error. The limits of the CDR3 on the DNA are not certain, so only TCRdb's listed CDR3 is given. The rearrangement uses TRBV29-1 and TRBJ2-2; the D call TRBD2 from the table was never checked on the DNA. Ends included, the CDR3 has 15 residues. Looked up from germline, CDR1 is SQVTM and CDR2 is ANQGSEA. CDR3 loop: CSVLLAGGGTGELCL.

This clonotype showed up just a few times. V usage is TRBV6-5 and J usage is TRBJ1-1; D unresolved. CDR1 and CDR2 from the germline V gene are MNHEY and SVGAGI. Trimming cost V 2 bases and J 9 bases, with 13 bases left between them. The CDR3 loop spans 13 amino acids. The CDR3 coding sequence is TGTGCCAGCAGTTACGGGTTCGAGGGAAAAGCTTTCTTT. This gives the protein CASSYGFEGKAFF.

This clonotype was observed a handful of times. The chain has TRBV6-5 and TRBJ2-2; the D is unclear. This CDR3 has 12 amino acids. CDR1 is MNHEY, CDR2 SVGAGI, per germline. Trimming removed 0 bases from V and 6 bases from J, with 2 bases in between. CDR3 in amino acids: CASSYSAGELFF. The CDR3 region has the DNA TGTGCCAGCAGTTACTCTGCCGGGGAGCTGTTTTTT.

This clonotype was counted a few times. V usage is TRBV30 and J usage is TRBJ1-1, with D possibly matching TRBD1 (5 bases). Trimming removed 3 bases at V and 4 bases at J, with 12 bases between. Germline lookup yields CDR1 GTSNPN and CDR2 SVGIG (reference sequence). This CDR3 comprises 13 residues. For the CDR3, the DNA is TGTGCCTGGAGGGGGACCTTAATCACTGAAGCTTTCTTT. Translated: CAWRGTLITEAFF.

The sample holds many counts of this clonotype. The chain employs TRBV9 and TRBJ1-2, with D tentatively TRBD1 (6 bases). Trimming cost V 4 bases and J 6 bases, with 10 bases left between them. The CDR3 consists of 12 residues. Germline V lookup: CDR1 SGDLS, CDR2 YYNGEE. In DNA form, the CDR3 reads TGTGCCAGCAGCTCCCACAGGGATGGCTACACCTTC. This encodes CASSSHRDGYTF.

In this sample, this clonotype turned up a few times. The rearrangement links TRBV24-1 to TRBJ1-5; no definite D call. This CDR3 contains 15 residues. The germline CDR1 and CDR2 sequences are KGHDR and SFDVKD. V was cut by 4 bases and J by 0 bases, with 9 bases left in between. The CDR3 DNA sequence: TGTGCCACCAGTGACGACGGTTATAGCAATCAGCCCCAGCATTTT. Protein product: CATSDDGYSNQPQHF.

This clonotype appeared once. The chain uses TRBV5-5 and TRBJ2-5, with D possibly being TRBD2 (5 bases). V was clipped by 4 bases and J by 1 base, with 11 bases between them. The CDR3 consists of 14 residues. Per germline, CDR1 SGHKS and CDR2 YYEKEE (reference sequence). For the CDR3, the DNA is TGTGCCAGCAGCATGGACTGGCTCCAAGAGACCCAGTACTTC. It translates to CASSMDWLQETQYF.

The table lists this clonotype with many counts. The V call is TRBV30, the J call TRBJ2-7, with TRBD2 matching over 12 bases. Germline loops: CDR1 GTSNPN, CDR2 SVGIG (reference sequence). Trimming cost V 4 bases and J 5 bases; bases outside gene matches: 3. CDR3 length: 13 amino acids. CDR3 bases: TGTGCCTGGACTAGCGGGAGGGCCCACGAGCAGTACTTC. Its translation: CAWTSGRAHEQYF.